This T cell receptor (beta chain) came from a study of monozygotic twins with cystic fibrosis. The data were produced by immunoSEQ multiplex PCR, yet TCRdb's version contains in-frame clones alone and is incomplete. The sample comprises 14,000 or so clones, 90% to 95% of which are singletons, and about 9% rests with the top ten. Regarding this clone: Its matching antigen is unknown.

Study-level points and caveats: In 13 of 16 pairs, V gene usage was closest to the co-twin's.

CDR3 length: 16 amino acids. The germline gives CDR1 SGHTA, CDR2 FQGNSA. Germline trimming cut 0 bases from V and 6 bases from J; bases unmatched to any gene: 9. The V and J genes are TRBV7-2 and TRBJ2-7, with 9 bases lining up with TRBD1. This clonotype originated in a girl aged 2-9 years with cystic fibrosis. Sequencing input: blood. CDR3 loop: CASSLARRDRAPEQYF. CDR3 in DNA: TGTGCCAGCAGCTTAGCGCGTCGGGACAGGGCCCCCGAGCAGTACTTC.